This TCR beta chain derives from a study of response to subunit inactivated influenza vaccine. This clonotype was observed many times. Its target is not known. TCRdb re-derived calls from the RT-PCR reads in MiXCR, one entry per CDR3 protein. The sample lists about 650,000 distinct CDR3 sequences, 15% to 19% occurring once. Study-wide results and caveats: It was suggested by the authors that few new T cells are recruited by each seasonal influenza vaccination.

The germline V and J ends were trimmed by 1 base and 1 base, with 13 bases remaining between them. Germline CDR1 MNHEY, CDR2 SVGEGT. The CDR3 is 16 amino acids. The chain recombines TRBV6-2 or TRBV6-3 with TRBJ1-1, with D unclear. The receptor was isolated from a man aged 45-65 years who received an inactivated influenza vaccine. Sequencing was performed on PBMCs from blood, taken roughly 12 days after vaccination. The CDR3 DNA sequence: TGTGCCAGCAGTTACTATTACTACGACACGAACACTGAAGCTTTCTTT. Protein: CASSYYYYDTNTEAFF.